What follows are 13 T cell receptor beta chains derived from one specimen sequenced in a study of shared clonotypes between healthy human individuals. Sequencing was performed with immunoSEQ multiplex PCR; in TCRdb, only in-frame clones are kept and a portion is missing. Of 780,000 or so clones in the sample, roughly two thirds were seen once. Specimen: memory CD4+ T cells sorted from blood. Subset specified: CD45RA-negative fraction. These receptors were obtained from a woman aged 30 to 39 in good health.

On this clone: The same CDR3 also results from other DNA sequences found in this sample. The chain has TRBV28 and TRBJ2-5, with TRBD1 as a possible D gene (6 bases). The J call may be incorrect, as the DNA end agrees better with TRBJ2-7. Germline lookup yields CDR1 MDHEN and CDR2 SYDVKM. This CDR3 comprises 13 residues. CDR3: CASSPSRGYEQYF. DNA of the CDR3: TGTGCCAGCAGTCCGAGCAGGGGCTACGAGCAGTACTTC.

In its sample, this clone was seen a few times. The CDR3 DNA reads as TGTGCCAGTAGTGTCGTAGCTGGGGGCAACTACTACGAGCAGTACTTC. Protein sequence: CASSVVAGGNYYEQYF. V usage is TRBV19 and J usage is TRBJ2-7, with D perhaps TRBD1 (6 bases). CDR3 length: 16 amino acids. Trimming took off 5 bases at V and 3 bases at J, with 20 bases between the two ends. Germline V lookup: CDR1 LNHDA, CDR2 SQIVND (reference sequence).

V gene TRBV2 combines with J gene TRBJ1-1; 8 nucleotides agree with TRBD1. The J segment lost 7 bases and the V segment lost 8 bases, leaving 9 bases of the junction unmatched. The CDR3 runs to 13 residues. The germline V gene encodes CDR1 SNHLY and CDR2 FYNNEI. The CDR3 nucleotides read TGTGCCAGCGGCAGGGGGCGTTTGGGTGAAGCTTTCTTT. Translation gives CASGRGRLGEAFF.

The CDR3 DNA sequence: TGTGCCACCGGGACTAGCAGAGACTACGAGCAGTACTTC. Its protein is CATGTSRDYEQYF. V is TRBV6-5 and J is TRBJ2-7; 9 bases are shared with TRBD2. This CDR3 is 13 amino acids long. Germline V gene sequence: CDR1 MNHEY, CDR2 SVGAGI. With V trimmed by 10 bases and J by 3 bases, 7 bases remained unmatched.

The rearrangement links TRBV29-1 to TRBJ1-1; D is unclear. CDR1 and CDR2 from the germline V gene are SQVTM and ANQGSEA. Trimming pared 6 bases from V and 0 bases from J, leaving 11 bases between. The CDR3 is 13 residues long. CDR3 nucleotide sequence: TGCAGCGTGGATCCAGTTATGAACACTGAAGCTTTCTTT. Its protein is CSVDPVMNTEAFF.

The rearrangement uses TRBV2 and TRBJ1-2; 7 nucleotides agree with TRBD1. Germline V gene sequence: CDR1 SNHLY, CDR2 FYNNEI. There are 14 residues in the CDR3. J lost 4 bases, V lost 5 bases, and 7 bases had no gene match. CDR3: CASSYRQGLYGYTF. The CDR3 DNA reads as TGTGCCAGCAGTTACCGACAGGGCCTCTATGGCTACACCTTC.

The chain uses TRBV2 and TRBJ2-7; D may be TRBD2 (5 bases). The CDR3 sequence is 12 residues long. V lost 6 bases to trimming and J lost 5 bases, with 11 bases between them. The V gene's germline CDR1 is SNHLY and CDR2 FYNNEI. CDR3 sequence reads: CASREELDEQYF. CDR3 coding DNA: TGTGCCAGCAGGGAGGAGTTAGACGAGCAGTACTTC. The whole variable domain, remainder taken from reference TRBV2 and TRBJ2-7, is EPEVTQTPSHQVTQMGQEVILRCVPISNHLYFYWYRQILGQKVEFLVSFYNNEISEKSEIFDDQFSVERPDGSNFTLKIRSTKLEDSAMYFCASREELDEQYFGPGTRLTVT.

V gene TRBV2 combines with J gene TRBJ2-7; D remains unclear. The V end lost 4 bases, the J end lost 1 base, and 8 bases lay between the germline ends. The germline V gene encodes CDR1 SNHLY and CDR2 FYNNEI. This CDR3 is 13 amino acids long. CDR3 nucleotide sequence: TGTGCCAGCAGTGTGCCGGAGTCCTACGAGCAGTACTTC. Residues: CASSVPESYEQYF.

This rearrangement joins TRBV6-5 to TRBJ2-5, with 7 bases matching TRBD1. The CDR3 has 13 residues. The V and J ends lost 4 bases and 5 bases, in that order; junction bases with no gene match: 4. Per the germline V gene, CDR1 is MNHEY and CDR2 is SVGAGI. As DNA, the CDR3 is TGTGCCAGCAGTTGGACAGGTGGGGAGACCCAGTACTTC. This gives the protein CASSWTGGETQYF.

The chain employs TRBV11-2 and TRBJ1-1, with D uncertain. The germline V and J ends were trimmed by 2 bases and 3 bases, with 7 bases remaining between them. The CDR3 sequence is 13 residues long. CDR1 and CDR2 (germline): SGHAT, FQNNGV. CDR3 nucleotides: TGTGCCAGCAGCTTAAGCAGGTACACTGAAGCTTTCTTT. Encoded protein: CASSLSRYTEAFF.

The chain has TRBV7-8 and TRBJ2-2; D gene unclear. The CDR3 is made up of 16 amino acids. Deletions cut 7 bases from V and 1 base from J, with 16 bases between. CDR1 and CDR2 from the germline V gene are SGHVS and FQNEAQ. For the CDR3, the DNA is TGTGCCAGCATCGGCGCAGACCGAATGAACACCGGGGAGCTGTTTTTT. Protein sequence: CASIGADRMNTGELFF.

J is TRBJ2-3 and V is TRBV4-2; 8 nucleotides align to TRBD1. The CDR3 sequence is 15 residues long. Losses at the gene ends were 1 base for V and 6 bases for J; bases not matched to a gene: 6. Germline assignment: CDR1 LGHNA and CDR2 YNFKEQ. CDR3 loop: CASSQVTGASDTQYF. The CDR3 DNA follows: TGTGCCAGCAGCCAAGTGACAGGGGCATCGGATACGCAGTATTTT.

V and J are TRBV11-2 and TRBJ2-7, with no clear D. CDR3 length: 15 residues. The germline V and J ends were trimmed by 2 bases and 3 bases, with 14 bases remaining between them. CDR1 and CDR2 (germline): SGHAT, FQNNGV. CDR3 protein: CASSLIAGRLYEQYF. In DNA, the CDR3 is TGTGCCAGCAGCTTAATTGCAGGCCGTCTCTACGAGCAGTACTTC. Together with reference TRBV11-2 and TRBJ2-7, the CDR3 gives the full variable domain: EAGVAQSPRYKIIEKRQSVAFWCNPISGHATLYWYQQILGQGPKLLIQFQNNGVVDDSQLPKDRFSAERLKGVDSTLKIQPAKLEDSAVYLCASSLIAGRLYEQYFGPGTRLTVT.